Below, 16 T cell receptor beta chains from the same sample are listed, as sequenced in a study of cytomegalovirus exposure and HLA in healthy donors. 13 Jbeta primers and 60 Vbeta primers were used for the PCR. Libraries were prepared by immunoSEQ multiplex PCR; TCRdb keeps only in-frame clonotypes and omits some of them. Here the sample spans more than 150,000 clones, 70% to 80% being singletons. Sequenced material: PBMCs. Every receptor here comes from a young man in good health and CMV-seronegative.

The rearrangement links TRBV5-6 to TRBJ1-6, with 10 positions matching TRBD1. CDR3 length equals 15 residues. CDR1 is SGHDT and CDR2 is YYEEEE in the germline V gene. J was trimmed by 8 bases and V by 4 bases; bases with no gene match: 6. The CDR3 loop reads CASSRLGQGDSPLHF. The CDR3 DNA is TGTGCCAGCAGCCGACTAGGACAGGGGGATTCACCCCTCCACTTT.

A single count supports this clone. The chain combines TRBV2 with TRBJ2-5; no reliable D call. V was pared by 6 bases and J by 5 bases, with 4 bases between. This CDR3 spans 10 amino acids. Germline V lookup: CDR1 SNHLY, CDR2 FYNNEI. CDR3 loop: CASREETQYF. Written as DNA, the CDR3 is TGTGCCAGCAGGGAGGAGACCCAGTACTTC.

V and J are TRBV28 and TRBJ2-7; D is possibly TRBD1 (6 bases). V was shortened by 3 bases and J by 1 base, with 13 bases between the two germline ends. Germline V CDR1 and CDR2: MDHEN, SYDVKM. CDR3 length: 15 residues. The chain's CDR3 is CASSFHGGASYEQYF. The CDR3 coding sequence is TGTGCCAGCAGTTTTCATGGGGGCGCATCCTACGAGCAGTACTTC.

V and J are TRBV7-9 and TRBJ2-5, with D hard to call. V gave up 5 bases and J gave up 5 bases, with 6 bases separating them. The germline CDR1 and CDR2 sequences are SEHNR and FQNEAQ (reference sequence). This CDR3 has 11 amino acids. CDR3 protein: CASSDTETQYF. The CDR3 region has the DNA TGTGCCAGCAGCGATACTGAGACCCAGTACTTC. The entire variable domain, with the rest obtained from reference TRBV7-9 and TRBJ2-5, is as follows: DTGVSQNPRHKITKRGQNVTFRCDPISEHNRLYWYRQTLGQGPEFLTYFQNEAQLEKSRLLSDRFSAERPKGSFSTLEIQRTEQGDSAMYLCASSDTETQYFGPGTRLLVL.

CDR3 DNA: TGTGCCAGCAGCGGACCGGGACTAGCGGGCTACTCTGGGGCCAACGTCCTGACTTTC. Its protein product is CASSGPGLAGYSGANVLTF. This chain connects TRBV9 to TRBJ2-6; 12 bases line up with TRBD2. The CDR3 consists of 19 residues. The V and J ends lost 3 bases and 0 bases, in that order; junction bases with no gene match: 7. In germline, CDR1 is SGDLS, CDR2 YYNGEE.

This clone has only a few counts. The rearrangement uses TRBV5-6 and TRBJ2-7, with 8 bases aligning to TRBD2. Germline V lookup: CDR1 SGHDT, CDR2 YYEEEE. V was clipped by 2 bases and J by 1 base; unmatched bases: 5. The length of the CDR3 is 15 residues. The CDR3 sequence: CASSFAGRGSYEQYF. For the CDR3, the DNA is TGTGCCAGCAGCTTTGCCGGGAGGGGATCCTACGAGCAGTACTTC.

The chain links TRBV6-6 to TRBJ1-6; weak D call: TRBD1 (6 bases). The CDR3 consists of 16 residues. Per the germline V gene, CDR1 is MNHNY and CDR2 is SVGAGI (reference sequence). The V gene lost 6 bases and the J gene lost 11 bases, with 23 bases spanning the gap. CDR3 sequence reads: CASSAIRTAGPPPLHF. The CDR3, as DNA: TGTGCCAGCAGCGCAATAAGGACAGCCGGACCCCCACCCCTCCACTTT.

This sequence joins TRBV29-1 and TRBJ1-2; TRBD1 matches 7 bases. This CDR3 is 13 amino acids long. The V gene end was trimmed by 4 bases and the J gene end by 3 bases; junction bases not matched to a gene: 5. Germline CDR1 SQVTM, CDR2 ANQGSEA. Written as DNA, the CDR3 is TGCAGCGTTGCGACAGGGCAGGACTATGGCTACACCTTC. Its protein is CSVATGQDYGYTF.

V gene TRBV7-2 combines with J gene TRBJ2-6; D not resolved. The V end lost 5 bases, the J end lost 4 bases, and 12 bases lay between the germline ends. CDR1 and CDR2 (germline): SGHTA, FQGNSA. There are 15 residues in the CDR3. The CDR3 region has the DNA TGTGCCAGCAGCCAAGGCAGGTGGGGGGCCAACGTCCTGACTTTC. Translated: CASSQGRWGANVLTF. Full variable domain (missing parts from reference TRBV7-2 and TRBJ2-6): GAGVSQSPSNKVTEKGKDVELRCDPISGHTALYWYRQSLGQGLEFLIYFQGNSAPDKSGLPSDRFSAERTGGSVSTLTIQRTQQEDSAVYLCASSQGRWGANVLTFGAGSRLTVL.

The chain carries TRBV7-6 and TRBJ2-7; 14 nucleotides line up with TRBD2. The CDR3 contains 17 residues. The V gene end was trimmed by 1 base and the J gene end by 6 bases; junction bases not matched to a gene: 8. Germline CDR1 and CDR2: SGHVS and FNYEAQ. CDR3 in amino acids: CASSLVRLAGGPGEQYF. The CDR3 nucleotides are TGTGCCAGCAGCTTAGTTCGACTAGCGGGGGGGCCCGGCGAGCAGTACTTC. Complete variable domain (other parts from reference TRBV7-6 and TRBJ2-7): GAGVSQSPRYKVTKRGQDVALRCDPISGHVSLYWYRQALGQGPEFLTYFNYEAQQDKSGLPNDRFSAERPEGSISTLTIQRTEQRDSAMYRCASSLVRLAGGPGEQYFGPGTRLTVT.

CDR3 protein: CASSQVAGTTDTQYF. The CDR3 DNA reads as TGCGCCAGCAGCCAGGTAGCGGGGACCACAGATACGCAGTATTTT. The rearrangement joins TRBV4-1 to TRBJ2-3, with 8 bases fitting TRBD2. The V segment lost 3 bases and the J segment 2 bases; nucleotides outside the gene matches: 4. Germline CDR1 MGHRA, CDR2 YSYEKL. CDR3 size: 15 residues.

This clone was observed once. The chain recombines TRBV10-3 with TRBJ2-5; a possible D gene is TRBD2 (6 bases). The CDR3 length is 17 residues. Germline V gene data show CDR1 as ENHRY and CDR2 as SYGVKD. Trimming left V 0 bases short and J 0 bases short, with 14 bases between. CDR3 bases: TGTGCCATCAGTGAGTCGCTGGAGGGAAAGTACCAAGAGACCCAGTACTTC. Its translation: CAISESLEGKYQETQYF.

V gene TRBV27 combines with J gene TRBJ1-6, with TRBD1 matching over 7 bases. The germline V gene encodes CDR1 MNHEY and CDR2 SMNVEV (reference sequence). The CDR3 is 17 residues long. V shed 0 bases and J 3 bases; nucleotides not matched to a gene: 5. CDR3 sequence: CASSLSQGGNYNSPLHF. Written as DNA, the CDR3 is TGTGCCAGCAGTTTATCCCAGGGGGGTAACTATAATTCACCCCTCCACTTT.

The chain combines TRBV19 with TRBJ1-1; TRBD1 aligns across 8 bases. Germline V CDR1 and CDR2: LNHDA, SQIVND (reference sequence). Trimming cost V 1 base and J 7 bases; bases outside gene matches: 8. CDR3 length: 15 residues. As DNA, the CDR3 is TGTGCCAGTAGTATAGGGGCCAGGGGGCCGTTTGAAGCTTTCTTT. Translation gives CASSIGARGPFEAFF.

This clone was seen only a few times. The CDR3 loop is CASSPGGQGSYNEQFF. For the CDR3, the DNA is TGTGCCAGCTCACCTGGGGGACAGGGATCCTACAATGAGCAGTTCTTC. The chain is built from TRBV18 and TRBJ2-1; 9 bases agree with TRBD1. Germline V CDR1 and CDR2: KGHSH, LQKENI. Trimming took 3 bases from V and 1 from J; bases not matched to a gene: 4. The CDR3 sequence is 16 residues long. The variable domain in full, completed from reference TRBV18 and TRBJ2-1, reads NAGVMQNPRHLVRRRGQEARLRCSPMKGHSHVYWYRQLPEEGLKFMVYLQKENIIDESGMPKERFSAEFPKEGPSILRIQQVVRGDSAAYFCASSPGGQGSYNEQFFGPGTRLTVL.

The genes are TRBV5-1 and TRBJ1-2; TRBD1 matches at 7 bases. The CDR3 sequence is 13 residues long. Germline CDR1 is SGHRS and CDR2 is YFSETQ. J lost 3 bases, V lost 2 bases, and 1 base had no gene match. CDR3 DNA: TGCGCCAGCAGCTTCCAGGGGGACTATGGCTACACCTTC. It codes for CASSFQGDYGYTF. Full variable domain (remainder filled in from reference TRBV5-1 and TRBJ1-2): KAGVTQTPRYLIKTRGQQVTLSCSPISGHRSVSWYQQTPGQGLQFLFEYFSETQRNKGNFPGRFSGRQFSNSRSEMNVSTLELGDSALYLCASSFQGDYGYTFGSGTRLTVV.